A single sample is the source of the 27 T cell receptor beta chains below, sequenced in a study of somatic mutations in cytotoxic T cells in rheumatoid arthritis (dated by TCRdb to between 2016 and 2019). Libraries came from the immunoSEQ multiplex PCR assay. In its TCRdb copy, this immuneACCESS table keeps in-frame sequences only and misses some clones. Where compared with another copy, unresolved V genes explain less than half of these, and the others have no known cause. The sample yields around 20,000 clones; 68% were counted once. The top ten clonotypes cover 15% to 20% of the sample. Sequencing was carried out using CD8+ T cells sorted from blood. The source is an adult with rheumatoid arthritis.

The V call is TRBV5-6, the J call TRBJ1-1; the D gene is possibly TRBD1 (5 bases). CDR3 length: 13 amino acids. The germline V gene encodes CDR1 SGHDT and CDR2 YYEEEE. The germline V and J ends were trimmed by 4 bases and 7 bases, with 14 bases remaining between them. For the CDR3, the DNA is TGTGCCAGCAGCCCCCAGGGTAAGGGTGAAGCTTTCTTT. Translation gives CASSPQGKGEAFF.

The CDR3 DNA follows: TGTGCCATCAGTGAGTCCCGCGGGGGACCCTACAATGAGCAGTTCTTC. Amino acid sequence: CAISESRGGPYNEQFF. The V call is TRBV10-3, the J call TRBJ2-1; TRBD2 aligns across 7 bases. The CDR3 runs to 16 residues. With 0 bases clipped from V and 2 bases from J, the junction kept 4 bases outside the gene matches. Germline V gene sequence: CDR1 ENHRY, CDR2 SYGVKD.

The count of this clone is one. V usage is TRBV7-6 and J usage is TRBJ2-3, with TRBD2 matching 7 bases. Per the germline V gene, CDR1 is SGHVS and CDR2 is FNYEAQ. The CDR3 contains 15 residues. V shed 5 bases and J 2 bases; nucleotides not matched to a gene: 7. The CDR3 DNA is TGTGCCAGCAGCGCGACTAGCTCGGCCACAGATACGCAGTATTTT. It encodes CASSATSSATDTQYF.

V gene TRBV27 combines with J gene TRBJ1-5, with D possibly being TRBD1 (6 bases). The CDR3 spans 15 residues. V was trimmed by 8 bases and J by 0 bases, leaving 14 bases between them. Germline V gene lookup returns CDR1 MNHEY and CDR2 SMNVEV (reference sequence). The DNA for the CDR3 is TGTGCCAGCTCCCTGGGGGGCTATAGCAATCAGCCCCAGCATTTT. This encodes CASSLGGYSNQPQHF.

This rearrangement joins TRBV4-1 to TRBJ2-3, with D uncertain. The CDR3 loop spans 14 amino acids. Germline V gives CDR1 MGHRA, CDR2 YSYEKL. The V gene lost 0 bases and the J gene lost 4 bases, with 8 bases spanning the gap. The CDR3: CASSQDYAPDTQYF. The CDR3 nucleotides are TGCGCCAGCAGCCAAGATTACGCGCCAGATACGCAGTATTTT.

The chain has TRBV7-8 and TRBJ2-1; TRBD1 aligns across 9 bases. This CDR3 spans 18 amino acids. Per the germline V gene, CDR1 is SGHVS and CDR2 is FQNEAQ. J was trimmed by 5 bases and V by 3 bases; bases with no gene match: 14. The CDR3 loop reads CASSFLETGGEWDNEQFF. CDR3 nucleotide sequence: TGTGCCAGCAGCTTTCTGGAGACAGGGGGAGAATGGGACAATGAGCAGTTCTTC.

J is TRBJ1-1 and V is TRBV19, with TRBD1 matching 7 bases. Germline trimming cut 1 base from V and 0 bases from J; bases unmatched to any gene: 5. This CDR3 contains 16 residues. The V gene's germline CDR1 is LNHDA and CDR2 SQIVND (reference sequence). The CDR3: CASSIVRGRVNTEAFF. The DNA of the CDR3 is TGTGCCAGTAGTATAGTGAGGGGGCGCGTGAACACTGAAGCTTTCTTT.

The genes are TRBV28 and TRBJ1-2; 9 nucleotides line up with TRBD1. Germline V CDR1 and CDR2: MDHEN, SYDVKM. This CDR3 region has 15 residues. Trimming took 4 bases from V and 8 from J; bases not matched to a gene: 11. CDR3 nucleotides: TGTGCCAGCAGTTCATTTCCGGGACAGGGTAGGGGCTACACCTTC. Translation: CASSSFPGQGRGYTF.

The count of this clone is one. One junction end does not reproduce the germline sequence, and a read error may be involved. The chain has TRBV6-5 and TRBJ2-2; weak D call: TRBD2 (5 bases). Per the germline V gene, CDR1 is MNHEY and CDR2 is SVGAGI. The CDR3 consists of 14 residues. The CDR3 protein is CASSWEPNTRELFF. CDR3 DNA sequence: TGTGCCAGCAGTTGGGAGCCGAACACCAGGGAGCTGTTTTTT.

This chain connects TRBV18 to TRBJ2-2, with D unresolved. In germline, CDR1 is KGHSH, CDR2 LQKENI. The CDR3 totals 16 residues. The germline V and J ends were trimmed by 3 bases and 6 bases, with 17 bases remaining between them. CDR3 sequence: CASSPTGPIGSGELFF. The CDR3 DNA is TGTGCCAGCTCACCTACCGGGCCGATAGGATCCGGGGAGCTGTTTTTT.

The V call is TRBV28, the J call TRBJ2-3; D may match TRBD1 or TRBD2 (5 bases each). The germline CDR1 and CDR2 sequences are MDHEN and SYDVKM. This CDR3 region has 15 residues. V gave up 5 bases and J gave up 6 bases, with 18 bases separating them. The CDR3 region is CASSLGEIQWDTQYF. CDR3 bases: TGTGCCAGCAGTCTAGGGGAGATACAGTGGGATACGCAGTATTTT.

This clone was recorded a few times. This chain connects TRBV7-8 to TRBJ1-5, with 9 bases that match TRBD1. J was trimmed by 2 bases and V by 1 base; bases with no gene match: 9. This CDR3 is built from 18 residues. Per the germline V gene, CDR1 is SGHVS and CDR2 is FQNEAQ. The CDR3 nucleotides read TGTGCCAGCAGCTTAGATCTGGGACAGGGAGGGGGCAATCAGCCCCAGCATTTT. Protein: CASSLDLGQGGGNQPQHF.

This sequence joins TRBV7-2 and TRBJ2-2; D is unresolved. V lost 3 bases to trimming and J lost 3 bases, with 14 bases between them. From germline, CDR1 is SGHTA and CDR2 FQGNSA. This CDR3 region has 16 residues. DNA of the CDR3: TGTGCCAGCAGCTTCCGGGTCTACCCGGACACCGGGGAGCTGTTTTTT. Translating gives CASSFRVYPDTGELFF.

The V and J genes are TRBV27 and TRBJ2-3; D remains unclear. This CDR3 region has 13 residues. Deletions cut 8 bases from V and 4 bases from J, with 13 bases between. CDR1 is MNHEY, CDR2 SMNVEV, per germline (reference sequence). DNA of the CDR3: TGTGCCAGCGCTTTAAGGAGCTCAGATACGCAGTATTTT. Translated, it gives CASALRSSDTQYF.

This chain connects TRBV9 to TRBJ2-7; maybe TRBD1 (5 bases). CDR1 and CDR2 from the germline V gene are SGDLS and YYNGEE. V lost 0 bases to trimming and J lost 5 bases, with 15 bases between them. This CDR3 is 15 amino acids long. The CDR3 region is CASSVGAGSGNEQYF. The CDR3 nucleotides are TGTGCCAGCAGCGTAGGGGCAGGGTCAGGAAACGAGCAGTACTTC.

Note on this clone: This likely comes from a read error, as the CDR3 has no conserved phenylalanine or tryptophan at its end. The limits of the CDR3 on the DNA are not certain, so only TCRdb's listed CDR3 is given. J is TRBJ1-1 and V is TRBV30. The CDR3 adds up to 12 amino acids, both ends counted. In germline, CDR1 is GTSNPN, CDR2 SVGIG (reference sequence). CDR3 loop: CAWSGPMGWFLL.

The chain has TRBV5-1 and TRBJ2-1, with D maybe TRBD2 (7 bases). The V and J ends lost 5 bases and 2 bases respectively, with 11 bases between them. Germline loops: CDR1 SGHRS, CDR2 YFSETQ. The CDR3 loop spans 14 amino acids. The CDR3 DNA reads TGCGCCAGCAGGGAGGGGGGGGCCTACAATGAGCAGTTCTTC. Encoded protein: CASREGGAYNEQFF.

The chain links TRBV5-6 to TRBJ2-5; 10 bases are shared with TRBD2. The V and J ends lost 3 bases and 0 bases, in that order; junction bases with no gene match: 5. The CDR3 spans 16 residues. Germline CDR1 is SGHDT and CDR2 is YYEEEE. CDR3 residues: CASSSGLAVDQETQYF. The CDR3 nucleotides read TGTGCCAGCAGCTCCGGACTAGCGGTGGACCAAGAGACCCAGTACTTC.

The gene calls are TRBV6-6 and TRBJ2-6; D may be TRBD1 (5 bases). V lost 6 bases, J lost 2 bases, and 11 bases lay in between. The CDR3 sequence is 15 residues long. CDR1 is MNHNY and CDR2 is SVGAGI in the germline V gene (reference sequence). The CDR3 region has the DNA TGTGCCAGCAGCAGGGATCGTCCTGGGGCCAACGTCCTGACTTTC. This encodes CASSRDRPGANVLTF.

The rearrangement links TRBV2 to TRBJ2-7; 9 nucleotides match TRBD2. The CDR3 contains 12 residues. In germline, CDR1 is SNHLY, CDR2 FYNNEI. This CDR3 reads CAAGGPTYEQYF. CDR3 bases: TGTGCAGCGGGGGGCCCCACCTACGAGCAGTACTTC.

The chain uses TRBV7-9 and TRBJ2-3, with a possible D match to TRBD1 (5 bases). Germline-derived CDR1 and CDR2 are SEHNR and FQNEAQ (reference sequence). The CDR3 consists of 14 residues. Trimming stripped 5 bases from V and 2 bases from J, with 11 bases between. The CDR3 loop reads CASSPRQSTDTQYF. Written as DNA, the CDR3 is TGTGCCAGCAGCCCTAGACAGTCCACAGATACGCAGTATTTT.

The CDR3 region has the DNA TGTGCCAGCAGCCCCGGACAGGGAGTCACTGAAGCTTTCTTT. It specifies CASSPGQGVTEAFF. The chain links TRBV7-9 to TRBJ1-1; 8 nucleotides align to TRBD1. The CDR3 covers 14 residues. The J segment lost 4 bases and the V segment lost 5 bases, leaving 6 bases of the junction unmatched. The germline CDR1 and CDR2 sequences are SEHNR and FQNEAQ (reference sequence).

This clone occurred a few times. The chain recombines TRBV4-1 with TRBJ1-5; 8 bases map to TRBD1. The CDR3 runs 15 residues. J was trimmed by 5 bases and V by 0 bases; bases with no gene match: 3. Germline lookup yields CDR1 MGHRA and CDR2 YSYEKL. The CDR3 bases are TGCGCCAGCAGCCAAGAGGGACAGGTAGATCAGCCCCAGCATTTT. It specifies CASSQEGQVDQPQHF.

By frequency in the sample, this clone is medium-sized. The chain employs TRBV5-4 and TRBJ2-4; 7 positions match TRBD2. CDR3 size: 13 residues. Germline CDR1 SGHNT, CDR2 YYREEE (reference sequence). Unmatched junction bases numbered 6, after V lost 7 bases and J lost 5 bases. The CDR3 DNA follows: TGTGCCAGCCAGCTTGGGAGGGAAAACATTCAGTACTTC. Translation: CASQLGRENIQYF.

The chain is built from TRBV5-1 and TRBJ2-2, with a weak D call TRBD2 (5 bases). Trimming cost V 0 bases and J 4 bases, with 10 bases left between them. Germline-derived CDR1 and CDR2 are SGHRS and YFSETQ. The CDR3 extends over 15 amino acids. The CDR3 DNA reads TGCGCCAGCAGCTTGGGTCTAGCCCCCACCGGGGAGCTGTTTTTT. Protein sequence: CASSLGLAPTGELFF.

The count of this clone is one. The V gene is TRBV28, the J gene TRBJ1-2; 10 bases align to TRBD1. The CDR3 runs 13 residues. Per the germline V gene, CDR1 is MDHEN and CDR2 is SYDVKM. V lost 7 bases to trimming and J lost 6 bases; unmatched junction nucleotides: 5. CDR3 residues: CASTSDRGDGYTF. The CDR3 DNA sequence: TGTGCCAGCACCTCGGACAGGGGGGATGGCTACACCTTC.

This clone turned up a few times. The CDR3 region has the DNA TGTGCCAGTAGTATATTCACGAACACTGAAGCTTTCTTT. The encoded protein is CASSIFTNTEAFF. This rearrangement joins TRBV19 to TRBJ1-1; D is undetermined. Deletions cut 2 bases from V and 1 base from J, with 5 bases between. Germline CDR1 is LNHDA and CDR2 is SQIVND (reference sequence). The CDR3 loop spans 13 amino acids.